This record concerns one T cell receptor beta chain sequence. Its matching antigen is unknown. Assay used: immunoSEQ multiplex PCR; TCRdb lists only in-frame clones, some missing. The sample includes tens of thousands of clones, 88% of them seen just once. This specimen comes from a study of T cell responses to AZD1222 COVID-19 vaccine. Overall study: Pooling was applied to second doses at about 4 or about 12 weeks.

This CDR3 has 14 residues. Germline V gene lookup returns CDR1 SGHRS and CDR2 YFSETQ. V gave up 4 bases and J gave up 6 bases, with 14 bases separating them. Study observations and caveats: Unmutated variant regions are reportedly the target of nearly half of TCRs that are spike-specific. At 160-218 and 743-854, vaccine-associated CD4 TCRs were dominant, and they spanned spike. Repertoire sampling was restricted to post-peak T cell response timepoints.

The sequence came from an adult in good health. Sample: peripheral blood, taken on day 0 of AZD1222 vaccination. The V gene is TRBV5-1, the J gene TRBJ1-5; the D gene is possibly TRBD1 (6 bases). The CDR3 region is CASSPEGVSQPQHF. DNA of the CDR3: TGCGCCAGCAGCCCGGAGGGGGTGTCTCAGCCCCAGCATTTT.